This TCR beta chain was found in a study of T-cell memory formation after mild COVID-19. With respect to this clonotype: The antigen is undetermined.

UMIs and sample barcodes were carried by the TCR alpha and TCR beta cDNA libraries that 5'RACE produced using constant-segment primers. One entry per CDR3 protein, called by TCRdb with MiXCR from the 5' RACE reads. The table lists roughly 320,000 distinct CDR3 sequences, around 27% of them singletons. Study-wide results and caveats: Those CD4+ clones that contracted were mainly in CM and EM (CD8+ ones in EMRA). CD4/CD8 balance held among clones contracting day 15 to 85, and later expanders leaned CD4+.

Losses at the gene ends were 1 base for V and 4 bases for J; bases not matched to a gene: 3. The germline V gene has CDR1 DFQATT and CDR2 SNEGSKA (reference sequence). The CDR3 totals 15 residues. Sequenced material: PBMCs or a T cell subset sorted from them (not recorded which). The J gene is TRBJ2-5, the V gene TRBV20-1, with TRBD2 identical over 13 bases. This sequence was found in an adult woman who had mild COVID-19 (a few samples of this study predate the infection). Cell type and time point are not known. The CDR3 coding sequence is TGCAGTGCTAGAGGACTAGCGGGGGGTGGAGAGACCCAGTACTTC. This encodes CSARGLAGGGETQYF.